This section outlines one T cell receptor (beta chain) sequence together with its context. The antigen is not known. The data were obtained in a study of T cells expressing NK-cell markers. Study information: HCMV serostatus: most of the eight sequenced donors positive, one negative.

This CDR3 has 14 residues. TCRdb re-called the 5' RACE reads and catalogs CDR3 proteins one per entry, DNA excluded. The sample's table shows roughly 430,000 distinct CDR3 sequences. Study-level results: Similarly, these clonotypes led the CD3+CD56-NKG2C+ fraction as well in a handful of donors.

The sequencing input was blood T cells: a sorted CD56 or NKG2C T cell subset, CD4+ or CD8+ T cells, or bulk PBMC T cells (not recorded which). The chain recombines TRBV12-3 or TRBV12-4 with TRBJ1-4; lacking DNA, the TRBD1 call made by TCRdb goes unchecked. The clonotype was recovered from a woman aged 18-69 years in good health. This chain's CDR3 is CASRGTWSFEKLFF.